Reported below is one TCR beta chain. The data are from a study of OX40 agonist ivuxolimab in advanced cancers. Only in-frame clones appear in the TCRdb table, and some are missing; sequencing was by immunoSEQ multiplex PCR. The sample has 35,000 to 45,000 clones, 70% to 90% seen once. CDR3 length: 13 amino acids. V lost 7 bases, J lost 12 bases, and 15 bases stayed unmatched. CDR1 MNHEY and CDR2 SMNVEV come from the germline V gene (reference sequence). The TCR originated in an adult with an advanced solid tumor such as melanoma, head and neck, liver or kidney cancer. The chain couples TRBV27 to TRBJ2-7; 7 bases are a match to TRBD2. The starting material was CD4+ or CD8+ T cells sorted from blood, obtained in a trial of the OX40 agonist ivuxolimab. In nucleotides, the CDR3 is TGTGCCAGCAAAGCCTCCGGTGGAAGGGAGGGGTACTTC. This codes for CASKASGGREGYF.